This record covers a single TCR beta chain. Its antigen is as yet unknown. The run of the v3.0 immunoSEQ assay was at survey level. TCRdb's copy holds only in-frame clones and misses some; the assay was immunoSEQ multiplex PCR. The profile covers tens of thousands of clones, with approximately 86% appearing a single time and around 15% taken by the ten largest. This sample is part of a study of long-term antiretroviral therapy in people with HIV. Study overall: Initial samples were collected about a decade before the 2015 immediate-ART recommendation.

Germline V gene lookup returns CDR1 LGHNA and CDR2 YNFKEQ. J was trimmed by 0 bases and V by 0 bases; bases with no gene match: 6. The CDR3 loop spans 17 amino acids. Study-wide results and caveats: Versus controls, repertoires in people with HIV had narrower CDR3 length ranges. ART adherence, viral resistance and therapy changes went unrecorded.

The chain links TRBV4-2 to TRBJ2-3; 7 nucleotides agree with TRBD2. The source was unsorted PBMCs, collected 1.2 years after starting antiretroviral therapy. This clonotype was sampled from a man aged 50 to 59 with HIV. The CDR3 spells CASSQESGAGSTDTQYF. CDR3 bases: TGTGCCAGCAGCCAAGAGAGTGGAGCGGGGAGCACAGATACGCAGTATTTT.